This TCR beta chain was retrieved from a study of blood T cell repertoires in COVID-19 (TCRdb year 2020). At the level of the whole study: The collaborator samples originated in the United States, Italy and Spain and spanned the acute and convalescent phases of COVID-19. The material from the prospective study consisted of cDNA or gDNA derived from T cells, B-cell-depleted T cells, or PBMCs. Subjects who had been exposed to COVID-19, were actively infected with it, or had recovered from it provided the deeply sampled blood TCRbeta repertoires that made up the dataset. The repertoires were released in a freely available public database intended as a resource for research on the immune response to SARS-CoV-2. Samples came from the ongoing ImmuneRACE study (first 160 participants) plus 1,254 subjects from 6 global collaborators. A de-identified subject ID, COVID-19 status, age in years and sex were almost always included in the sample metadata. Where available, HLA class I and class II types were obtained from metadata supplied by the sample provider rather than from assay-based typing. The full study reports these points: Clinical and demographic metadata were provided uncurated, with the amount varying by source and participant.

TCRbeta CDR3 regions were amplified from genomic DNA using the immunoSEQ Assay, a bias-controlled multiplex PCR. The paper's processing steps were these. The number of nucleated cells in each sample was estimated from the amplification of reference gene primers within the assay. To quantify the absolute abundance of each unique TCRbeta CDR3 rearrangement, sequence reads were collapsed and filtered. For each sample, productive Simpson clonality was calculated as the square root of Simpson's diversity index across productive rearrangements. In its TCRdb copy, this immuneACCESS table keeps in-frame sequences only and misses some clones. Where compared with another copy, unresolved V genes explain less than half of these, and the others have no known cause. V and J calls and clone size are copied from that table; D and trimming were computed from the DNA. Across this sample there are roughly 200,000 clones, with around nine tenths seen only once. Approximately 2.5% of the sample is in the top ten clones.

CDR1 and CDR2 were assigned from the germline V gene as MGHRA and YSYEKL. CDR3 length: 14 amino acids, cysteine to phenylalanine. The only DNA kept is the CDR3, 42 bases in frame from the first base. Trimming accounts for 3 bases at V and 6 bases at J, while the number of junction bases matched to no gene is 3. Regarding this clone: What antigen it recognizes has not been identified. Qualities for individual bases were not recorded, and no much larger clone is one base off.

Whole blood was collected in K2EDTA tubes by collaborating institutions according to the institutions' own protocols. Collaborator samples were shipped for TCRbeta analysis as frozen whole blood, isolated PBMCs, or DNA extracted from either sample type. The sequencing input was peripheral blood. The chain is assembled from TRBV4-1 and TRBJ2-2; 8 bases in between match TRBD2. The sequence was obtained from a man aged 35-49 years with active or convalescent COVID-19. The nucleotides are TGCGCCAGCAGCCAGCCCGGGGGGGCCGGGGAGCTGTTTTTT. Translated, it reads CASSQPGGAGELFF.